This TCR beta chain was sequenced for a study of blood T cell repertoires in COVID-19. Data came from immunoSEQ multiplex PCR; TCRdb stores just in-frame clones and leaves some out. The repertoire holds nearly 200,000 clones, with roughly nine tenths as singletons. Participant reports of clinical history set cohort assignment. CDR3 length: 23 amino acids. CDR1 WNHNN and CDR2 SYGVQD come from the germline V gene (reference sequence). The V gene end was trimmed by 0 bases and the J gene end by 0 bases; junction bases not matched to a gene: 24. The TCR sequence derives from a woman between 18 and 30 years old who had recovered from COVID-19. This chain links TRBV10-1 with TRBJ1-1; the match to TRBD1 covers 8 bases. Sample: PBMCs or T cells enriched from blood (not recorded which). The CDR3 DNA sequence: TGCGCCAGCAGTGAGTCAATTATCTATGCAGGGGGCCGACCATACTCCATGAACACTGAAGCTTTCTTT. Its translation: CASSESIIYAGGRPYSMNTEAFF.